These 14 T cell receptor beta chains share one sample of origin, sequenced in a study of control samples from healthy donors and cancer patients. Some clones are missing from TCRdb's copy, which holds only in-frame ones; the method was immunoSEQ multiplex PCR. The data show roughly 88,000 clones, 90% to 95% seen once. The sample consisted of blood. The receptor source for this set is a woman in her twenties or thirties in good health.

V and J are TRBV30 and TRBJ2-2, with D maybe TRBD1 (6 bases). The V gene lost 3 bases and the J gene lost 0 bases, with 8 bases spanning the gap. CDR3 length: 14 amino acids. CDR1 is GTSNPN, CDR2 SVGIG, per germline (reference sequence). CDR3 sequence reads: CAWRTGPNTGELFF. The DNA of the CDR3 is TGTGCCTGGAGGACAGGTCCGAACACCGGGGAGCTGTTTTTT.

The chain recombines TRBV29-1 with TRBJ2-7; possibly TRBD1 for D (6 bases). The germline CDR1 and CDR2 sequences are SQVTM and ANQGSEA. This CDR3 is built from 13 residues. Trimming shortened V by 4 bases and J by 3 bases, and 13 bases separated the two germline ends. In DNA, the CDR3 is TGCAGCGTTGTACGGGCCAGGGGCTACGAGCAGTACTTC. It specifies CSVVRARGYEQYF.

The rearrangement uses TRBV7-5 and TRBJ1-5. TRBV7-5 is a pseudogene. The CDR3 spans 18 residues. The DNA of the CDR3 is TGTGTCAGAAGCTTATTCGGGGGTGGGGGCGGACTGTTTGGGCCCCAGCATTTT. Its protein is CVRSLFGGGGGLFGPQHF.

This rearrangement joins TRBV5-6 to TRBJ2-3; D remains unclear. The germline V and J ends were trimmed by 1 base and 5 bases, with 5 bases remaining between them. The CDR3 has 12 amino acids. Germline CDR1 and CDR2: SGHDT and YYEEEE. CDR3 DNA: TGTGCCAGCAGCTTGATGGGAGATACGCAGTATTTT. Its translation: CASSLMGDTQYF.

This rearrangement joins TRBV5-6 to TRBJ1-3, with D tentatively TRBD1 (5 bases). The V gene lost 2 bases and the J gene lost 9 bases, with 21 bases spanning the gap. CDR1 SGHDT and CDR2 YYEEEE come from the germline V gene. The CDR3 is 16 residues long. CDR3 nucleotides: TGTGCCAGCAGCTTCTCGGACGGGGCTCTGGAAGGCACCATATATTTT. This translates into CASSFSDGALEGTIYF.

V and J are TRBV5-6 and TRBJ1-2; 10 bases are a match to TRBD1. Germline loops: CDR1 SGHDT, CDR2 YYEEEE. The CDR3 spans 15 residues. V lost 0 bases to trimming and J lost 4 bases; unmatched junction nucleotides: 3. CDR3 DNA: TGTGCCAGCAGCTTGGCCGGGACAGGGGTCTATGGCTACACCTTC. It encodes CASSLAGTGVYGYTF.

This chain connects TRBV15 to TRBJ1-5; D call uncertain. The CDR3 runs to 12 residues. Trimming took 0 bases from V and 7 from J, leaving 4 bases between them. Germline V gene data show CDR1 as LNHNV and CDR2 as YYDKDF (reference sequence). CDR3 protein: CATSRDNQPQHF. CDR3 DNA: TGTGCCACCAGCAGAGATAACCAGCCCCAGCATTTT.

This chain joins TRBV7-2 and TRBJ2-5; tentatively, D is TRBD1 (5 bases). The CDR3 covers 13 residues. Germline V CDR1 and CDR2: SGHTA, FQGNSA. The V end lost 2 bases, the J end lost 8 bases, and 12 bases lay between the germline ends. CDR3 sequence reads: CASSLTGQVTQYF. DNA for the CDR3: TGTGCCAGCAGCTTAACAGGCCAAGTTACCCAGTACTTC.

V usage is TRBV7-6 and J usage is TRBJ2-1; the match to TRBD2 covers 9 bases. From germline, CDR1 is SGHVS and CDR2 FNYEAQ. V lost 4 bases, J lost 2 bases, and 3 bases stayed unmatched. CDR3 size: 15 residues. The CDR3 spells CASSWSGRPYNEQFF. In DNA form, the CDR3 reads TGTGCCAGCAGCTGGAGCGGGAGGCCCTACAATGAGCAGTTCTTC.

A remark on this clone: Compared with germline, one end of the junction differs, possibly owing to a read error. The chain couples TRBV9 to TRBJ2-7; possibly TRBD1 for D (6 bases). Germline lookup yields CDR1 SGDLS and CDR2 YYNGEE. This CDR3 has 14 residues. The CDR3, as DNA: TGTGCCAGCAACGTAACGGACAGTGCCTACGAGCAGTACTTC. It codes for CASNVTDSAYEQYF.

The chain uses TRBV27 and TRBJ2-4; either TRBD1 or TRBD2 may supply D (5 bases each). V was shortened by 4 bases and J by 0 bases, with 13 bases between the two germline ends. The CDR3 runs to 16 residues. Germline CDR1 is MNHEY and CDR2 is SMNVEV (reference sequence). For the CDR3, the DNA is TGTGCCAGCAGTTCCTCCGGGACGAGAGCCAAAAACATTCAGTACTTC. It is translated as CASSSSGTRAKNIQYF.

The chain has TRBV29-1 and TRBJ1-5; D gene ambiguous. The CDR3 sequence is 15 residues long. The germline CDR1 and CDR2 sequences are SQVTM and ANQGSEA. V gave up 3 bases and J gave up 0 bases, with 12 bases separating them. The CDR3 DNA follows: TGCAGCGTTGAGATCCTCGCCCCTAGCAATCAGCCCCAGCATTTT. It is translated as CSVEILAPSNQPQHF.

Only a few counts were recorded for this clone. This chain's CDR3 is CASSDGSSYNEQFF. CDR3 DNA: TGTGCCAGCAGTGACGGCAGCTCCTACAATGAGCAGTTCTTC. The J gene is TRBJ2-1, the V gene TRBV25-1; no clear D gene. The CDR3 covers 14 residues. CDR1 MGHDK and CDR2 SYGVNS come from the germline V gene. Between the trimmed V and J ends, which lost 3 bases and 0 bases, there was a span of 6 bases.

The chain links TRBV7-9 to TRBJ1-1; D uncertain. The germline CDR1 and CDR2 sequences are SEHNR and FQNEAQ (reference sequence). The CDR3 is 11 amino acids. Trimming pared 5 bases from V and 7 bases from J, leaving 8 bases between. The CDR3 DNA reads as TGTGCCAGCAGCATTCGGGGTGAAGCTTTCTTT. This sequence encodes CASSIRGEAFF.